This TCR beta chain was retrieved from a study of T cells in Graves' hyperthyroidism and ophthalmopathy. The source material, RNA transcripts, was used to amplify TCR beta CDR3 regions. Carried out on the TCR CDR3, a first-round RT-PCR used the HTBI primer set. TCRdb used MiXCR to reprocess the multiplex PCR reads, holding one entry per CDR3 protein. The table records nearly 110,000 distinct CDR3 sequences, about 15% of them present only once. This clonotype was detected ten times or more. This TCR was sampled from a woman between 50 and 59 years old with Graves' hyperthyroidism. The sample comprised blood.

CDR3 nucleotides: TGTGCCAGCAGTTTAGTAGAAGATACGCAGTATTTT. Protein product: CASSLVEDTQYF. The chain links TRBV12-3 or TRBV12-4 to TRBJ2-3; D is unclear. This CDR3 has 12 residues. With 1 base removed from V and 5 bases from J, the gap between germline ends came to 4 bases.